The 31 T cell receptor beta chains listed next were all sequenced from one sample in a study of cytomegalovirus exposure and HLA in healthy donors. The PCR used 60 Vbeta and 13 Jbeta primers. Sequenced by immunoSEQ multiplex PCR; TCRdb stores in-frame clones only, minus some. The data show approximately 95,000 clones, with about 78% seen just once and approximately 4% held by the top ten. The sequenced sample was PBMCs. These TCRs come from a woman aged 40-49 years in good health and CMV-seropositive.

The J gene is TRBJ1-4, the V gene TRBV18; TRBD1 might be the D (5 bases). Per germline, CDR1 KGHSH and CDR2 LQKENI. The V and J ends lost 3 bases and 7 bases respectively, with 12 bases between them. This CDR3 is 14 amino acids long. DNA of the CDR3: TGTGCCAGCTCACCGGACAAGGGAACTGAAAAACTGTTTTTT. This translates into CASSPDKGTEKLFF.

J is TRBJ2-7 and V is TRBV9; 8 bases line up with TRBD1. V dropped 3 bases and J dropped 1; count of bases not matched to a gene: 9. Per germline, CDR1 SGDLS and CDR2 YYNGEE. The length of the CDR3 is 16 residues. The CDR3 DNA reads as TGTGCCAGCAGCGGAACGACAGGGGACGTTTCCTACGAGCAGTACTTC. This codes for CASSGTTGDVSYEQYF.

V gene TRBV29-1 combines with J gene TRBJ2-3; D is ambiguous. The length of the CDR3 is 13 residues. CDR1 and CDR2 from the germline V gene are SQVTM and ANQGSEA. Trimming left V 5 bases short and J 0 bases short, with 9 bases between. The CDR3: CSVTPSSTDTQYF. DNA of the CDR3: TGCAGCGTTACCCCGAGTAGCACAGATACGCAGTATTTT.

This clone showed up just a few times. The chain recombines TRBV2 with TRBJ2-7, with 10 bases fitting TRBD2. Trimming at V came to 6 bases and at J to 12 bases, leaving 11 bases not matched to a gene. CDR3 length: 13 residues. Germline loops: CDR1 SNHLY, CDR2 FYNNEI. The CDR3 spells CASRSAGGPKGYF. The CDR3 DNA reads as TGTGCCAGCAGGTCAGCGGGAGGGCCGAAGGGGTACTTC.

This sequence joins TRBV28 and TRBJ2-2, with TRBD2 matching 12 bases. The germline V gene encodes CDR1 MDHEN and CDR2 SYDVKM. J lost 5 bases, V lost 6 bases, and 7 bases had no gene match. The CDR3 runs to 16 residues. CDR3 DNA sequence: TGTGCCAGCAGCCAACTAGCGGGAGGATGGACCGGGGAGCTGTTTTTT. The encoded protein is CASSQLAGGWTGELFF.

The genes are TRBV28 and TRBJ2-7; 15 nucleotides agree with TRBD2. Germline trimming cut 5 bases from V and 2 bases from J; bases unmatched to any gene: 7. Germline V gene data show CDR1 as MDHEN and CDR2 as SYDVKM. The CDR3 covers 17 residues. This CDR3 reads CASSPPGLAGGTYEQYF. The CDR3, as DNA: TGTGCCAGCAGTCCACCGGGACTAGCGGGAGGAACCTACGAGCAGTACTTC.

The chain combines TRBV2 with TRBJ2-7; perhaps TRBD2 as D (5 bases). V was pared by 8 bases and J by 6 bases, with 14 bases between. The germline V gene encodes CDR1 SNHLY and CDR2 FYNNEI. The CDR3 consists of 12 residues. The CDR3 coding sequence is TGTGCCAGCGGGCTACGGGGAATCGAGCAGTACTTC. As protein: CASGLRGIEQYF.

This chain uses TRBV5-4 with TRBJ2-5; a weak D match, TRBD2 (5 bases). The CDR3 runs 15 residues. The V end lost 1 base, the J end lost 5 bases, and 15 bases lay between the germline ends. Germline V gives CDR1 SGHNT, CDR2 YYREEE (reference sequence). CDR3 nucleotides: TGTGCCAGCAGCTTGAATGTGGGAGCCGGGGAGACCCAGTACTTC. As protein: CASSLNVGAGETQYF.

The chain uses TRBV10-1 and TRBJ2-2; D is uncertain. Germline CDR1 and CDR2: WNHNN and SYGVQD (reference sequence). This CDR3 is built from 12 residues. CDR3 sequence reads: CATQANTGELFF. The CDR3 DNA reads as TGCGCGACCCAGGCGAACACCGGGGAGCTGTTTTTT.

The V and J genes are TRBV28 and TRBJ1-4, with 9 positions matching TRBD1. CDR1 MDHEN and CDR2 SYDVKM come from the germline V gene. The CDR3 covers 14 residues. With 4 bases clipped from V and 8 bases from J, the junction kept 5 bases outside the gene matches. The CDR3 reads CASSYRGPEEKLFF. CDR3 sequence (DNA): TGTGCCAGCAGTTACAGGGGGCCGGAAGAAAAACTGTTTTTT. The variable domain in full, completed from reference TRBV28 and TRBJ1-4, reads DVKVTQSSRYLVKRTGEKVFLECVQDMDHENMFWYRQDPGLGLRLIYFSYDVKMKEKGDIPEGYSVSREKKERFSLILESASTNQTSMYLCASSYRGPEEKLFFGSGTQLSVL.

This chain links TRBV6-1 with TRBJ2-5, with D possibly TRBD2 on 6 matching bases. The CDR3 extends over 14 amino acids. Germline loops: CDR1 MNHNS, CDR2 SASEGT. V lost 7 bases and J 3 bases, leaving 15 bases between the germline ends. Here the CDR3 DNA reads TGTGCCAGCAATGGAGGTGGCGGGGAAGAGACCCAGTACTTC. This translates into CASNGGGGEETQYF.

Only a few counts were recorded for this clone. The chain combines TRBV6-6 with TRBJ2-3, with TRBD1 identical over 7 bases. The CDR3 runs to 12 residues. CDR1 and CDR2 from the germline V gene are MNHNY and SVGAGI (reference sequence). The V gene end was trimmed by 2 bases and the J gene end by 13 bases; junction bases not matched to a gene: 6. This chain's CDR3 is CASSYGTGAKYF. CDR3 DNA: TGTGCCAGCAGTTACGGTACAGGGGCAAAGTATTTT.

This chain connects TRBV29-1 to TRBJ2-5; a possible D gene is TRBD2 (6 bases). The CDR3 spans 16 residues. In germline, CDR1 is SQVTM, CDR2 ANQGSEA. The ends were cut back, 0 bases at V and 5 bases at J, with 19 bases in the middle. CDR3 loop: CSVEDHRAGTGETQYF. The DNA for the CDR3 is TGCAGCGTTGAAGATCACCGCGCAGGGACTGGGGAGACCCAGTACTTC.

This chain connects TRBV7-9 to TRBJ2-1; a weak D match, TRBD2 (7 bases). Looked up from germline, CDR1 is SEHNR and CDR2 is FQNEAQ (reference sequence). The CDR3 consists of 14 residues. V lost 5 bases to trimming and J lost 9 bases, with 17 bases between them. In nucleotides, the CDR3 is TGTGCCAGCAGCCTAAACGGAGGGGGGGGTGAGCAGTTCTTC. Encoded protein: CASSLNGGGGEQFF.

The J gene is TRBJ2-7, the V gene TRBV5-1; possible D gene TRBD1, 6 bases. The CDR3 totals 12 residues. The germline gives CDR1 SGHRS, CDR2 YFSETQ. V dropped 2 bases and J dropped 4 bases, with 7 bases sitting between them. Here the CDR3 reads CASSLQGYEQYF. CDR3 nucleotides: TGCGCCAGCAGCTTACAGGGTTACGAGCAGTACTTC.

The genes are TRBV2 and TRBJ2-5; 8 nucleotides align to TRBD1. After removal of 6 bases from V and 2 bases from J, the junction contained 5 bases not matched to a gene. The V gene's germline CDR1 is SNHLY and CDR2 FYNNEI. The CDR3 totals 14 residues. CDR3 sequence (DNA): TGTGCCAGCAGGTACAGGGGGTTACAAGAGACCCAGTACTTC. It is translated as CASRYRGLQETQYF.

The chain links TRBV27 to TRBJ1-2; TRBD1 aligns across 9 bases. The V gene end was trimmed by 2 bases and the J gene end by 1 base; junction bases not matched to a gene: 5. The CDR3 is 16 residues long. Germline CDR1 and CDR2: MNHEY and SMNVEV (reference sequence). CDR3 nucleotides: TGTGCCAGCAGTTTACGGGACAGGGTGTTTAACTATGGCTACACCTTC. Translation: CASSLRDRVFNYGYTF.

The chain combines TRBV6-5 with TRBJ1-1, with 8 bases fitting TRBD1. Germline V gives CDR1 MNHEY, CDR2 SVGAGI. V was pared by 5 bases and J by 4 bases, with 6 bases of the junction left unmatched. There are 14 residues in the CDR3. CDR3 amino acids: CASSRTGRRTEAFF. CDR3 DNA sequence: TGTGCCAGCAGTAGGACAGGGAGGCGCACTGAAGCTTTCTTT.

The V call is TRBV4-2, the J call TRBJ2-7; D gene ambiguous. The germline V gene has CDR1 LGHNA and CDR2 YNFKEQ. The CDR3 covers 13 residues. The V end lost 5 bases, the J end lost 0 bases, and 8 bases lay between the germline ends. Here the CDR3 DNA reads TGTGCCAGCAGCGCACGCAGCTCCTACGAGCAGTACTTC. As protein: CASSARSSYEQYF.

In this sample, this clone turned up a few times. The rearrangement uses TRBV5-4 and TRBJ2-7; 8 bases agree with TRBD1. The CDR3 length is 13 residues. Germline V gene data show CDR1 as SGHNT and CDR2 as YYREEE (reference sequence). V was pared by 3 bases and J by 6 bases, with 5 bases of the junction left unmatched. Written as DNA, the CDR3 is TGTGCCAGCAGCTCGGACAGGGTAGGCGAGCAGTACTTC. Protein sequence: CASSSDRVGEQYF. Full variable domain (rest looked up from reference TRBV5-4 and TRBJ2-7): ETGVTQSPTHLIKTRGQQVTLRCSSQSGHNTVSWYQQALGQGPQFIFQYYREEENGRGNFPPRFSGLQFPNYSSELNVNALELDDSALYLCASSSDRVGEQYFGPGTRLTVT.

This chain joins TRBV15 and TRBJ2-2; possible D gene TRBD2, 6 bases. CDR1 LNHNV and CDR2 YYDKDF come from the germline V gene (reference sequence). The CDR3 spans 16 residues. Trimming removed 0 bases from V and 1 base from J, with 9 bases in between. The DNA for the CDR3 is TGTGCCACCAGCAGAGATTGGACTAAGAACACCGGGGAGCTGTTTTTT. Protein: CATSRDWTKNTGELFF.

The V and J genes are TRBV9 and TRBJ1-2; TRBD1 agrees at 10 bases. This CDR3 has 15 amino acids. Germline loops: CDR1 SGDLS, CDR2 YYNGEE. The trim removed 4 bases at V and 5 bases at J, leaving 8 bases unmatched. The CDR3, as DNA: TGTGCCAGCAGCACCCGCGGGACAGGGGTATATGGCTACACCTTC. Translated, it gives CASSTRGTGVYGYTF.

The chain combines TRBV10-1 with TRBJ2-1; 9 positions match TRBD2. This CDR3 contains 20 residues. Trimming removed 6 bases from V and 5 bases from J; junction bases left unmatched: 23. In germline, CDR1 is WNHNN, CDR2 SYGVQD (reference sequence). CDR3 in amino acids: CASSLDLGSGGGVTDNEQFF. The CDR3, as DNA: TGCGCCAGCAGCTTGGACCTGGGAAGCGGCGGGGGGGTGACGGACAATGAGCAGTTCTTC.

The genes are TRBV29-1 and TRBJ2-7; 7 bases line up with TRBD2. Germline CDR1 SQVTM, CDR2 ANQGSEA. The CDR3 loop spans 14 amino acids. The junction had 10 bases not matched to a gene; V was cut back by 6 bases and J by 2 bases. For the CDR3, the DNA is TGCAGCGTAGCCTACCTAGCGGAGACCTACGAGCAGTACTTC. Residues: CSVAYLAETYEQYF.

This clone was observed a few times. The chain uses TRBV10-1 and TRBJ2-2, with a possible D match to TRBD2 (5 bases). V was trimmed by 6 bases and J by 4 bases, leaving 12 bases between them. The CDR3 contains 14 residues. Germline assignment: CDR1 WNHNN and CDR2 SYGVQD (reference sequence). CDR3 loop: CASSRDYTTGELFF. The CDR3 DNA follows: TGCGCCAGCAGCCGCGACTACACCACCGGGGAGCTGTTTTTT.

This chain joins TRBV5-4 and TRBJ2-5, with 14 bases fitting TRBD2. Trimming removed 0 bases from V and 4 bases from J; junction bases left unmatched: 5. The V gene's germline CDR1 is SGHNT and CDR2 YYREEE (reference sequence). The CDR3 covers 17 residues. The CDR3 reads CASSLAPTSGRAETQYF. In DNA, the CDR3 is TGTGCCAGCAGCTTGGCCCCGACTAGCGGGAGGGCAGAGACCCAGTACTTC.

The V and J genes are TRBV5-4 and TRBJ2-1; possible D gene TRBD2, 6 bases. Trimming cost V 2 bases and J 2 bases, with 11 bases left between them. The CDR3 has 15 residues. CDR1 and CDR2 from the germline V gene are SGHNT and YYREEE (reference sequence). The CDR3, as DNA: TGTGCCAGCAGCTTTGGCGGGGCGACCTACAATGAGCAGTTCTTC. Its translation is CASSFGGATYNEQFF.

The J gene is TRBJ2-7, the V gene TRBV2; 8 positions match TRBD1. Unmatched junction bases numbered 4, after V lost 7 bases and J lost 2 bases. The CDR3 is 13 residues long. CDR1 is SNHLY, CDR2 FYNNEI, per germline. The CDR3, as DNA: TGTGCCAGCAAAAGGGACAGGACCTACGAGCAGTACTTC. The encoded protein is CASKRDRTYEQYF.

CDR3 protein: CARSLSLENTEAFF. In DNA form, the CDR3 reads TGTGCCAGAAGCCTTTCACTCGAGAACACTGAAGCTTTCTTT. The chain employs TRBV5-3 and TRBJ1-1; D call uncertain. TRBV5-3 is designated an ORF whose function remains uncertain. The CDR3 extends over 14 amino acids. The germline V and J ends were trimmed by 4 bases and 1 base, with 11 bases remaining between them.

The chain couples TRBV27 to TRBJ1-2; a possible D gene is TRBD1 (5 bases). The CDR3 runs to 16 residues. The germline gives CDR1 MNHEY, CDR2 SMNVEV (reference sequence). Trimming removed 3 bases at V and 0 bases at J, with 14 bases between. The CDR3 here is CASSFWGGAANYGYTF. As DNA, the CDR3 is TGTGCCAGCAGTTTTTGGGGAGGGGCGGCTAACTATGGCTACACCTTC.

CDR3 residues: CASSGQVPYGEQFF. The CDR3 nucleotides read TGTGCCAGCAGCGGACAGGTCCCATATGGTGAGCAGTTCTTC. The chain employs TRBV13 and TRBJ2-1, with 7 bases that match TRBD1. The length of the CDR3 is 14 residues. Germline CDR1 and CDR2: PRHDT and FYEKMQ (reference sequence). J lost 9 bases, V lost 5 bases, and 10 bases had no gene match.